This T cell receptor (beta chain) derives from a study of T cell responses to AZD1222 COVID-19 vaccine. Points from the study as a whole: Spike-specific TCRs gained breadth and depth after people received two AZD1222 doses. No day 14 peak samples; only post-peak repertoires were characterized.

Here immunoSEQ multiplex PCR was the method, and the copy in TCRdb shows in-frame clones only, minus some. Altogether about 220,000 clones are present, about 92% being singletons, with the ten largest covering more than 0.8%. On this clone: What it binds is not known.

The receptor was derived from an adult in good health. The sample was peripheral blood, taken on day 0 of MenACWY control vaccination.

The CDR3 is CASSSQGNTIYF. The CDR3 bases are TGTGCCAGCAGTAGCCAGGGAAACACCATATATTTT. The chain couples TRBV6-5 to TRBJ1-3; D not resolved. The germline gives CDR1 MNHEY, CDR2 SVGAGI. CDR3 size: 12 residues. Trimming removed 5 bases from V and 4 bases from J, with 6 bases in between.